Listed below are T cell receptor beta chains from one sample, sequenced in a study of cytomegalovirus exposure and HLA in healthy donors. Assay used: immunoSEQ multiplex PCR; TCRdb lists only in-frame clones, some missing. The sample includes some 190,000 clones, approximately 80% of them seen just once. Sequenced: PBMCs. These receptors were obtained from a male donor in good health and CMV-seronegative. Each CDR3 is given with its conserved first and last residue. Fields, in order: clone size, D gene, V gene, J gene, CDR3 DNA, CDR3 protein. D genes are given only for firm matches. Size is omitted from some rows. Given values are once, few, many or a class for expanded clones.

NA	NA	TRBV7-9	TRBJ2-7	TGTGCCAGCAGGGGCGCCAGCCTCTACGAGCAGTACTTC	CASRGASLYEQYF
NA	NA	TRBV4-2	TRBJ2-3	TGTGCCAGCAGCCGGGAGGGGGGGGAGGCAGATACGCAGTATTTT	CASSREGGEADTQYF
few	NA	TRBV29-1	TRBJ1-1	TGCAGCGTTGAAGGGGGCCGGAACACTGAAGCTTTCTTT	CSVEGGRNTEAFF
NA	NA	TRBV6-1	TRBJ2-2	TGTGCCAGCAGTGATTTGGGGGGGCCCACGAACACCGGGGAGCTGTTTTTT	CASSDLGGPTNTGELFF
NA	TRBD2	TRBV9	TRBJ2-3	TGTGCCAGCAGCGTAGGGACTAGCGGGCGCACTAGCACAGATACGCAGTATTTT	CASSVGTSGRTSTDTQYF
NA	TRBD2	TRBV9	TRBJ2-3	TGTGCCAGCAGCACACACCCGGGACTAGCGGGAGTTACGGATACGCAGTATTTT	CASSTHPGLAGVTDTQYF
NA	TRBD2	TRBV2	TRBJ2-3	TGTGCCAGCAGTGAAATAGCGGGAGGGAGCACAGATACGCAGTATTTT	CASSEIAGGSTDTQYF
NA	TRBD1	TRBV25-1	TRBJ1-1	TGTGCCAGCAGTGAATATAGGACAGGGGTTGCTGAAGCTTTCTTT	CASSEYRTGVAEAFF
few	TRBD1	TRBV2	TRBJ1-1	TGTGCCAGCAGAAAACAAGGAACCGGACAGGGTGAAGCTTTCTTT	CASRKQGTGQGEAFF
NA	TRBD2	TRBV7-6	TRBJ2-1	TGTGCCAGCAGCTTTCTGGGCGGGAGTTTTCGGGAGCAGTTCTTC	CASSFLGGSFREQFF
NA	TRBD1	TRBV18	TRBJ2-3	TGTGCCAGCTCACCGGGACAGGTTGGGACAGATACGCAGTATTTT	CASSPGQVGTDTQYF
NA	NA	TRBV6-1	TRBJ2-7	TGTGCCAGCAGTGAAGTCGGGGAGCAGTACTTC	CASSEVGEQYF
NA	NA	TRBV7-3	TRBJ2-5	TGTGCCAGCAGCTTGACGGGAGAAGGGACCCAGTACTTC	CASSLTGEGTQYF
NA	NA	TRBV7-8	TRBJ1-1	TGTGCCAGCAGCTCCCGGTCGGGGGGGGACACTGAAGCTTTCTTT	CASSSRSGGDTEAFF
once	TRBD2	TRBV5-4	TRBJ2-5	TGTGCCAGCAGCTTGTTTAGCGGGCAAGAGACCCAGTACTTC	CASSLFSGQETQYF
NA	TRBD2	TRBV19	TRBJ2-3	TGTGCCAGTAGTAATCGGGGGGGCCCAGATACGCAGTATTTT	CASSNRGGPDTQYF
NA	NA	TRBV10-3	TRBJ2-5	TGTGCCATCAGCAGGGGTGGGTCGGAGACCCAGTACTTC	CAISRGGSETQYF
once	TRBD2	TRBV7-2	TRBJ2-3	TGTGCCAGCAGCTTTACTAGCGGCAGCACAGATACGCAGTATTTT	CASSFTSGSTDTQYF
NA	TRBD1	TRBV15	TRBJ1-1	TGTGCCACCAGCACAGGGGGCTACCTCATCACTGAAGCTTTCTTT	CATSTGGYLITEAFF
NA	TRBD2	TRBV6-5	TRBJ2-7	TGTGCCAGCAGTCCCGGGACTAGCGCCTCCGAGCAGTACTTC	CASSPGTSASEQYF
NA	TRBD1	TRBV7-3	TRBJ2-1	TGTGCCAGCAGCACAGGGGACAGGACCTACAATGAGCAGTTCTTC	CASSTGDRTYNEQFF
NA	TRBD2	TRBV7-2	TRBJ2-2	TGTGCCAGCAGCCTCAACGGGGGGACCTCGCGCGGGGAGCTGTTTTTT	CASSLNGGTSRGELFF
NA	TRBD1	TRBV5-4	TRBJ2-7	TGTGCCAGCAGCTTGGCCGGACAGGCCCTGGGGCAGTACTTC	CASSLAGQALGQYF
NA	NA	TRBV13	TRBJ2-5	TGTGCCAGCAGCTTAAGGCTCGAAGAGGTCCAAGAGACCCAGTACTTC	CASSLRLEEVQETQYF
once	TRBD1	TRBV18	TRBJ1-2	TGTGCCAGCTCACCCGCCGGGACAGACTATGGCTACACCTTC	CASSPAGTDYGYTF
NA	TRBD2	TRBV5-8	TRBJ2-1	TGTGCCAGCAGCTACGGGACTAGCGGGTACAATGAGCAGTTCTTC	CASSYGTSGYNEQFF
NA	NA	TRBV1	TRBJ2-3	TGCACCGAGAGGATAGATACGCAGTATTTT	CTERIDTQYF
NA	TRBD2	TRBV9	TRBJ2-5	TGTGCCAGCAGCGTAGCACTAGCGGGAGGGCCTGGGCAGGAGACCCAGTACTTC	CASSVALAGGPGQETQYF
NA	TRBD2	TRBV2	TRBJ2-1	TGTGCCAGCAGTGACCTTACCTCATTGAGCGGGAGAGGGTACAATGAGCAGTTCTTC	CASSDLTSLSGRGYNEQFF
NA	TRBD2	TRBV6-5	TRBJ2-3	TGTGCCAGCAGTCTCCTAGCGGGGGCCACAGATACGCAGTATTTT	CASSLLAGATDTQYF
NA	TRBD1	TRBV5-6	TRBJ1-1	TGTGCCAGCAGCTGGGACAGGGGGTATGGGGCTTTCTTT	CASSWDRGYGAFF
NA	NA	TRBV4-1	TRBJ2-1	TGCGCCAGCAGCCAAACCCCGACTAGTGAGCAGTTCTTC	CASSQTPTSEQFF
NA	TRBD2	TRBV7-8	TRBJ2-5	TGTGCCAGCAGCTTAGCTACTAGCGGGGGGTCCGGAGAGACCCAGTACTTC	CASSLATSGGSGETQYF
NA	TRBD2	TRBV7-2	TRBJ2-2	TGTGCCAGCAGCTTAGCCCCCTCCTCGGCGGGAGGTTCCGGGGAGCTGTTTTTT	CASSLAPSSAGGSGELFF
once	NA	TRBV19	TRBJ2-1	TGTGCCAGTAGTATTAGCGGCTACAATGAGCAGTTCTTC	CASSISGYNEQFF
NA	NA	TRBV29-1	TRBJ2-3	TGCAGCGTTGAGGGCAGGGTGACAGATACGCAGTATTTT	CSVEGRVTDTQYF
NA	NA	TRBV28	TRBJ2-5	TGTGCCAGCAGTTACTTTCAAGAGACCCAGTACTTC	CASSYFQETQYF
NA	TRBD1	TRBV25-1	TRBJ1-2	TGTGCCAGCAGTGACACAGGGGAAAAGAGCTATGGCTACCCCTTC	CASSDTGEKSYGYPF
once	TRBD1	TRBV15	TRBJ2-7	TGTGCCACCAGCAGAGACGGACAGGTCAGGAACGAGCAGTACTTC	CATSRDGQVRNEQYF
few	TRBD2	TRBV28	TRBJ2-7	TGTGCCAGCAGGTTGGCGGGAGGGTCCTACGAGCAGTACTTC	CASRLAGGSYEQYF
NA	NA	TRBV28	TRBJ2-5	TGTGCCAGCAGTTTGTCGATAGGGGAAGAGACCCAGTACTTC	CASSLSIGEETQYF
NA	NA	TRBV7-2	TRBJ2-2	TGTGCCAGCAGGATTAGGCTAGTGGGGAACACCGGGGAGCTGTTTTTT	CASRIRLVGNTGELFF
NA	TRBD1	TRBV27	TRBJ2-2	TGTGCCAGCAGTTTCTTTGACAGGGTTAACACCGGGGAGCTGTTTTTT	CASSFFDRVNTGELFF
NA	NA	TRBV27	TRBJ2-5	TGTGCCAGCAGAAGGGGGAAAGAGACCCAGTACTTC	CASRRGKETQYF
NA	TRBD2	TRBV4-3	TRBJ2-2	TGCGCCAGCAGCCAAGTCGGGACTAGCGGGGGGGACACCGGGGAGCTGTTTTTT	CASSQVGTSGGDTGELFF
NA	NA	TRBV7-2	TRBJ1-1	TGTGCCAGCAGCTTCGGGACATTGAACACTGAAGCTTTCTTT	CASSFGTLNTEAFF